This T cell receptor beta chain originates from a study of OX40 agonist ivuxolimab in advanced cancers. Study background: The drug used for patients, ivuxolimab, was an agonistic anti-OX40 (CD134) antibody.

The study, taken as a whole, reports: Mean expanded clone counts were higher in CD8+ than CD4+ T cells.

This CDR3 is 15 amino acids long. Germline CDR1 and CDR2: SNHLY and FYNNEI. V was pared by 6 bases and J by 4 bases, with 15 bases between. This table comes from immunoSEQ multiplex PCR, and its TCRdb copy is limited to in-frame clones, with some not included. The data contain some 41,000 clones, around nine tenths of them singletons. Of note for this clone: Its antigen remains unknown.

The sequencing used CD4+ or CD8+ T cells sorted from blood, collected in a trial of the OX40 agonist ivuxolimab. The sequence was obtained from an adult with an advanced solid tumor such as melanoma, head and neck, liver or kidney cancer. The V call is TRBV2, the J call TRBJ2-2, with D unclear. CDR3 bases: TGTGCCAGCAGCTACGACGTTCTCACCACCGGGGAGCTGTTTTTT. Its protein is CASSYDVLTTGELFF.